The clone carrying this TCR beta chain was observed many times. Antigen specificity is unknown. The sample belongs to a study of early T cells in non-severe SARS-CoV-2 infection. At the level of the study: Unpaired chains resulted from sequencing bulk RNA of unsorted whole blood. General study results and limits: Clonotype matching in VDJdb favored anti-spike CD8 responses and did not capture private and CD4 specificities.

This CDR3 region has 13 residues. In germline, CDR1 is MNHEY, CDR2 SVGEGT. V was trimmed by 6 bases and J by 1 base, leaving 9 bases between them. Unique molecular identifiers were affixed to single, distinct cDNA molecules. TCRdb re-analysed the 5' RACE reads in MiXCR, keeping a single row per CDR3 protein. In the table there are around 63,000 distinct CDR3 sequences, 4.5% to 7.5% of which are singletons. The V gene is TRBV6-2 or TRBV6-3, the J gene TRBJ2-5, with TRBD2 as a possible D gene (5 bases). The material was whole blood, obtained at baseline. The sequence derives from an adult who was a healthcare worker with PCR-confirmed SARS-CoV-2 infection or an uninfected control (not recorded which). The CDR3 sequence is CASRTGSQETQYF. CDR3 nucleotide sequence: TGTGCCAGCAGAACGGGAAGCCAAGAGACCCAGTACTTC.